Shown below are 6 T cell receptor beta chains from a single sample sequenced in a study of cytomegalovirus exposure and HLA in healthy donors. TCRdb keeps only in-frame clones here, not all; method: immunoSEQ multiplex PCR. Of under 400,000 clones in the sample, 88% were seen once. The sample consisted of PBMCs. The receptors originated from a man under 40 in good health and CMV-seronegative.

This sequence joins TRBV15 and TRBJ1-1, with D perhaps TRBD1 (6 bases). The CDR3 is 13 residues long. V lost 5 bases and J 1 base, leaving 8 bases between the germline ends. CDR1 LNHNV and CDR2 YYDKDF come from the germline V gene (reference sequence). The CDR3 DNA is TGTGCCACCAGCTTAGGGGGGAACACTGAAGCTTTCTTT. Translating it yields CATSLGGNTEAFF.

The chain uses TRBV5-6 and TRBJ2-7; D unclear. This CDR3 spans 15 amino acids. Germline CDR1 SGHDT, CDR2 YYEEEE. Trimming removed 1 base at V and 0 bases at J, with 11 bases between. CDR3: CASSLSPKHSYEQYF. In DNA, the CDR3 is TGTGCCAGCAGCTTGAGCCCGAAGCACTCCTACGAGCAGTACTTC.

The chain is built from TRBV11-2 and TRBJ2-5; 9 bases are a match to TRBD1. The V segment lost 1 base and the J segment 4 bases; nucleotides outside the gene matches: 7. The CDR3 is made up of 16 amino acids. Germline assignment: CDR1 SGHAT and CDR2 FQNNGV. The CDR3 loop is CASSLGMATGGETQYF. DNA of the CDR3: TGTGCCAGCAGCTTAGGTATGGCGACAGGGGGAGAGACCCAGTACTTC.

CDR3 protein: CASKMSGAGGEQYF. Written as DNA, the CDR3 is TGTGCCAGCAAAATGTCAGGGGCAGGTGGAGAGCAGTACTTC. The chain carries TRBV2 and TRBJ2-5, with D perhaps matching TRBD1 (6 bases). V dropped 7 bases and J dropped 11 bases, with 23 bases sitting between them. The CDR3 length is 14 residues. Germline lookup yields CDR1 SNHLY and CDR2 FYNNEI.

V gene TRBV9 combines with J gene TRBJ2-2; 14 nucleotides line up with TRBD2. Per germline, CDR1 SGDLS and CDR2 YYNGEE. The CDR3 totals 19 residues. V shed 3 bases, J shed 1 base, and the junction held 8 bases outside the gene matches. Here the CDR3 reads CASSGWGLAGARNTGELFF. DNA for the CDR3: TGTGCCAGCAGCGGCTGGGGACTAGCGGGGGCCAGGAACACCGGGGAGCTGTTTTTT.

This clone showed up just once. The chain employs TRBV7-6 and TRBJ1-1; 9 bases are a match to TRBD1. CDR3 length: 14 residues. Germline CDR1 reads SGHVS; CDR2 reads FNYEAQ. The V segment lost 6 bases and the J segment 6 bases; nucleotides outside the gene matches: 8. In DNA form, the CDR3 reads TGTGCCAGCAGTCTAGGACAGGGGTTACCTGAAGCTTTCTTT. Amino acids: CASSLGQGLPEAFF. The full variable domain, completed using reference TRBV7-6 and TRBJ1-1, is GAGVSQSPRYKVTKRGQDVALRCDPISGHVSLYWYRQALGQGPEFLTYFNYEAQQDKSGLPNDRFSAERPEGSISTLTIQRTEQRDSAMYRCASSLGQGLPEAFFGQGTRLTVV.